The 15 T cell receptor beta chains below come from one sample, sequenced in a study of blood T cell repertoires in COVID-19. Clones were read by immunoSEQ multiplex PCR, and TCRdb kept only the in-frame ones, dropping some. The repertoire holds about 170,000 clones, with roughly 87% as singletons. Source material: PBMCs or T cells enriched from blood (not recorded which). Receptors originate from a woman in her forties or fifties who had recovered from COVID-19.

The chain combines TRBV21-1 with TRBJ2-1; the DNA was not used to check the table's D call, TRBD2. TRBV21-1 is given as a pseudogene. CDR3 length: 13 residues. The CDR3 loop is CASSKGPGVEQFF. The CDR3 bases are TGTGCCAGCAGCAAAGGGCCCGGAGTTGAGCAGTTCTTC.

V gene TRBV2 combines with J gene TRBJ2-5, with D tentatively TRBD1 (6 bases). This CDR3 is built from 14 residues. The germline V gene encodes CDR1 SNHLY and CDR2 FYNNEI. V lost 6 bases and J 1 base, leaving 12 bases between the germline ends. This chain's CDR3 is CASSRWTVQETQYF. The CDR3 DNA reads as TGTGCCAGCAGCCGCTGGACAGTCCAAGAGACCCAGTACTTC.

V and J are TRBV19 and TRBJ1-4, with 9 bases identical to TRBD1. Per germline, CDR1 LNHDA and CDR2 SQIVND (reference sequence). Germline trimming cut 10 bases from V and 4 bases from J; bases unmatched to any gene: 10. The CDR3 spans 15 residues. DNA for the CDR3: TGTGCCACCAAGCGGAAGACAGGGGGTAATGAAAAACTGTTTTTT. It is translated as CATKRKTGGNEKLFF. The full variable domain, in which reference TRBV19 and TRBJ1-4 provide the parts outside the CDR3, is DGGITQSPKYLFRKEGQNVTLSCEQNLNHDAMYWYRQDPGQGLRLIYYSQIVNDFQKGDIAEGYSVSREKKESFPLTVTSAQKNPTAFYLCATKRKTGGNEKLFFGSGTQLSVL.

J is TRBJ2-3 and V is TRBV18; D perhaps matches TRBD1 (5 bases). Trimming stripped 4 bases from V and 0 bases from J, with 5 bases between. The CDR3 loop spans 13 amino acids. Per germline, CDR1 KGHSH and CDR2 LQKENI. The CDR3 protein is CASSQGSTDTQYF. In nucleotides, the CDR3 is TGTGCCAGCTCACAGGGGAGCACAGATACGCAGTATTTT.

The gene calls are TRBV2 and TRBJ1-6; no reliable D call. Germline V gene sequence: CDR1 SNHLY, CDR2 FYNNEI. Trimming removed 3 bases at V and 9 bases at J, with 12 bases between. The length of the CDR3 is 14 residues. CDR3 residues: CASSDESGSSPLHF. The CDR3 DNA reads TGTGCCAGCAGTGACGAGAGCGGGAGTTCACCCCTCCACTTT.

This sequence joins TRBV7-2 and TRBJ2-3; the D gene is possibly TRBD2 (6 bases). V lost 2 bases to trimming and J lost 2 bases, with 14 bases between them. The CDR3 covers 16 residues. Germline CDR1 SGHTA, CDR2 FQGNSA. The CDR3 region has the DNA TGTGCCAGCAGCTTATTCGGGAGACGTTCCACAGATACGCAGTATTTT. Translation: CASSLFGRRSTDTQYF.

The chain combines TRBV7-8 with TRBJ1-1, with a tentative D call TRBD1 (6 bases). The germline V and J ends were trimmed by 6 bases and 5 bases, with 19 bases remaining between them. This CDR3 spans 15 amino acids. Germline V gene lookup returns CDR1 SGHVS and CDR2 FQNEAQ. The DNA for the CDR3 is TGTGCCAGCAGGAAAGGGGGGGGCGGGAGAACTGAAGCTTTCTTT. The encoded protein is CASRKGGGGRTEAFF.

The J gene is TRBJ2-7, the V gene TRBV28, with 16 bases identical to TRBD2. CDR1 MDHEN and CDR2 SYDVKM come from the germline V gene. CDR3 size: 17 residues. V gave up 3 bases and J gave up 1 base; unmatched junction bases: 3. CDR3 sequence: CASSLGLAGGSSYEQYF. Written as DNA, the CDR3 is TGTGCCAGCAGTTTGGGACTAGCGGGAGGGTCTTCCTACGAGCAGTACTTC.

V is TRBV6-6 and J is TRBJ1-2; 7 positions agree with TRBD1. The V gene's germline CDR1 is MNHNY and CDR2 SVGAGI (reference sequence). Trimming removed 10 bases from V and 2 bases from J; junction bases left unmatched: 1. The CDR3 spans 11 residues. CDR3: CATGGNYGYTF. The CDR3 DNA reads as TGTGCCACAGGGGGGAACTATGGCTACACCTTC.

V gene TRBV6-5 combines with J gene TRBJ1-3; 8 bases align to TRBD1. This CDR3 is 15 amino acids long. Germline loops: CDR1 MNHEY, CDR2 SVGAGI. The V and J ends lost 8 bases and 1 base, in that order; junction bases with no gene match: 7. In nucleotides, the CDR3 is TGTGCCAGCGGGCGACAGGGGCCTTCTGGAAACACCATATATTTT. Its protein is CASGRQGPSGNTIYF.

The CDR3 DNA is TGTGCCACCAGTGATGGGGGGACAGCTTCCTATGGCTACACCTTC. Translated, it gives CATSDGGTASYGYTF. The rearrangement uses TRBV24-1 and TRBJ1-2; 7 positions match TRBD1. The V and J ends lost 3 bases and 4 bases, in that order; junction bases with no gene match: 7. The CDR3 loop spans 15 amino acids. Looked up from germline, CDR1 is KGHDR and CDR2 is SFDVKD.

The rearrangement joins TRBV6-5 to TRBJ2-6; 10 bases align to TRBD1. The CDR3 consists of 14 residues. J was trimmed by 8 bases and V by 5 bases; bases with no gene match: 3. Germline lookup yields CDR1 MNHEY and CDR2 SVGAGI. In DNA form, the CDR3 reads TGTGCCAGCAGTAGGGGACAGGGGTCCAACGTCCTGACTTTC. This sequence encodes CASSRGQGSNVLTF.

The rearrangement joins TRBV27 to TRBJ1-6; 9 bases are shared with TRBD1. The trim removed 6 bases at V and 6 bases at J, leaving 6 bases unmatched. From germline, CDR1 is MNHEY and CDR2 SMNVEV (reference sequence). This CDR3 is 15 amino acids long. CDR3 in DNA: TGTGCCAGCAGGGGAAACAGGGGGCTTAATTCACCCCTCCACTTT. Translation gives CASRGNRGLNSPLHF.

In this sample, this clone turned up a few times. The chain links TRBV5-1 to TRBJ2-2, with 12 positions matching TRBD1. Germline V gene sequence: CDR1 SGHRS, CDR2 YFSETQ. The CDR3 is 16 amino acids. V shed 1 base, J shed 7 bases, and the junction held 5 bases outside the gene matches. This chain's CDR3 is CASSLSGQGAGGELFF. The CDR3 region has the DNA TGCGCCAGCAGCTTGTCGGGACAGGGGGCCGGCGGGGAGCTGTTTTTT.

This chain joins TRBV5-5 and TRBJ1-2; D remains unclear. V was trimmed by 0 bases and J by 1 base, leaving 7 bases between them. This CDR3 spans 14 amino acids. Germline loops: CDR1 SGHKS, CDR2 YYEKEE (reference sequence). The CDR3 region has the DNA TGTGCCAGCAGCTTGGAACAGTTTAACTATGGCTACACCTTC. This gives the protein CASSLEQFNYGYTF.